These 3 T cell receptor beta chains share one sample of origin, sequenced in a study of Graves' ophthalmopathy and Graves' hyperthyroidism. Using RNA transcripts, the TCR beta CDR3 regions were amplified. HTBI primers primed a first-round RT-PCR, and a second-round multiplex PCR followed. One entry per CDR3 protein results from TCRdb running MiXCR on the multiplex PCR reads. The data show more than 550,000 distinct CDR3 sequences, with roughly 39% seen just once and under 3.5% held by the top ten. Sequencing was performed on peripheral blood. Receptor source: an adult man with Graves' ophthalmopathy.

This clonotype was counted at least ten times. The chain employs TRBV9 and TRBJ2-5; 7 nucleotides align to TRBD1. The CDR3 has 14 amino acids. V gave up 4 bases and J gave up 5 bases; unmatched junction bases: 8. CDR1 SGDLS and CDR2 YYNGEE come from the germline V gene. DNA for the CDR3: TGTGCCAGCAGCCCCTCGGCCAGGGGGGAGACCCAGTACTTC. Translation: CASSPSARGETQYF. Full variable domain (rest looked up from reference TRBV9 and TRBJ2-5): DSGVTQTPKHLITATGQRVTLRCSPRSGDLSVYWYQQSLDQGLQFLIQYYNGEERAKGNILERFSAQQFPDLHSELNLSSLELGDSALYFCASSPSARGETQYFGPGTRLLVL.

This clonotype was picked up many times. This chain joins TRBV19 and TRBJ1-6, with D unresolved. The CDR3 extends over 13 amino acids. The V gene lost 3 bases and the J gene lost 9 bases, with 9 bases spanning the gap. Germline-derived CDR1 and CDR2 are LNHDA and SQIVND (reference sequence). CDR3 sequence: CASSIGTRSPLHF. CDR3 in DNA: TGTGCCAGTAGTATCGGAACTCGTTCACCCCTCCACTTT.

This clonotype showed up many times. This chain connects TRBV7-6 to TRBJ1-2; D not resolved. This CDR3 spans 12 amino acids. V was shortened by 5 bases and J by 5 bases, with 9 bases between the two germline ends. CDR1 is SGHVS and CDR2 is FNYEAQ in the germline V gene. CDR3 region: CASSVDPYGYTF. The CDR3 DNA reads TGTGCCAGCAGCGTAGACCCATATGGCTACACCTTC.